This T cell receptor beta chain was captured by sequencing in a study of blood T cell repertoires in COVID-19. The wider study: Collection of acute and convalescent COVID-19 samples took place in the United States, Italy and Spain. PBMCs, B-cell-depleted T cells, or T cells provided the cDNA or gDNA that made up the material.

In the original analysis: Nucleated cell counts were estimated from reference gene primer amplification. Profiling relied on immunoSEQ multiplex PCR, and the TCRdb table lists in-frame clones only, not all of them. V and J calls and clone size are copied from that table; D and trimming were computed from the DNA. The data show over 20,000 clones, about 86% seen once. CDR1 KGHSH and CDR2 LQKENI come from the germline V gene. Trimming stripped 5 bases from V and 1 base from J, with 8 bases between. This CDR3 has 13 amino acids. Sequenced sample: peripheral blood. This receptor was obtained from a man between 65 and 79 years old with acute or convalescent COVID-19. The gene calls are TRBV18 and TRBJ1-1; possibly TRBD1 for D (5 bases). Here the CDR3 reads CASSLQANTEAFF. The CDR3 coding sequence is TGTGCCAGCTCATTACAGGCGAACACTGAAGCTTTCTTT.